Presented here are 27 T cell receptor beta chains from one specimen sequenced in a study of beta chain features in type 1 diabetes. The whole isolated RNA underwent reverse transcription, so sequencing captured expressed TCRB transcripts. Repertoires were generated with immunoSEQ multiplex PCR, while TCRdb's copy carries only in-frame clones and drops some. The sample has hundreds of thousands of clones; approximately 10% are singletons. The sequenced material came from naive CD4+ T cells from blood. The receptors were gathered from a woman under 40 in good health.

The CDR3 sequence: CASSQARSSYEQYF. The CDR3 DNA is TGTGCCAGCAGCCAAGCTAGGAGCTCCTACGAGCAGTACTTC. This rearrangement joins TRBV4-2 to TRBJ2-7; D remains ambiguous. The germline V and J ends were trimmed by 1 base and 0 bases, with 7 bases remaining between them. CDR1 is LGHNA and CDR2 is YNFKEQ in the germline V gene. This CDR3 has 14 amino acids.

The chain uses TRBV30 and TRBJ2-1, with 7 nucleotides matching TRBD1. The V segment lost 5 bases and the J segment 3 bases; nucleotides outside the gene matches: 7. This CDR3 has 14 residues. The germline V gene has CDR1 GTSNPN and CDR2 SVGIG (reference sequence). The CDR3 nucleotides read TGTGCCTGGGGGGGACAGACGATCTACAATGAGCAGTTCTTC. It is translated as CAWGGQTIYNEQFF.

The chain employs TRBV30 and TRBJ2-2; D not certain. The CDR3 loop spans 11 amino acids. V lost 0 bases and J 7 bases, leaving 3 bases between the germline ends. Germline V gene sequence: CDR1 GTSNPN, CDR2 SVGIG (reference sequence). The CDR3 nucleotides are TGTGCCTGGAGTGTCGGCGGGGAGCTGTTTTTT. It specifies CAWSVGGELFF.

This clone was seen more than once but under ten times. V usage is TRBV5-1 and J usage is TRBJ2-7; 7 nucleotides align to TRBD1. The CDR3 spans 13 residues. Unmatched junction bases numbered 6, after V lost 4 bases and J lost 5 bases. Looked up from germline, CDR1 is SGHRS and CDR2 is YFSETQ. The CDR3 nucleotides are TGCGCCAGCAGCCAGGGGACAGCGAACGAGCAGTACTTC. As protein: CASSQGTANEQYF.

The genes are TRBV30 and TRBJ1-4, with D possibly matching TRBD1 (6 bases). The V end was cut by 5 bases, the J end by 4 bases, with 11 bases between. CDR3 length: 13 amino acids. Germline CDR1 GTSNPN, CDR2 SVGIG (reference sequence). The CDR3 sequence: CAWRGQLNEKLFF. The CDR3 nucleotides read TGTGCCTGGCGTGGACAGCTTAATGAAAAACTGTTTTTT.

The chain couples TRBV5-6 to TRBJ2-3; D not resolved. Germline assignment: CDR1 SGHDT and CDR2 YYEEEE. This CDR3 spans 12 amino acids. The ends were cut back, 7 bases at V and 2 bases at J, with 8 bases in the middle. CDR3 protein: CASGSDTDTQYF. The CDR3 DNA follows: TGTGCCAGCGGAAGCGACACAGATACGCAGTATTTT.

This chain links TRBV6-6 with TRBJ2-3; the match to TRBD2 covers 10 bases. V lost 6 bases and J lost 4; bases outside the gene matches: 4. The CDR3 loop spans 14 amino acids. Looked up from germline, CDR1 is MNHNY and CDR2 is SVGAGI (reference sequence). The CDR3: CASRTGLASDTQYF. The CDR3 DNA is TGTGCCAGCAGGACGGGACTAGCGTCAGATACGCAGTATTTT.

There are a few counts of this clone. The chain carries TRBV7-2 and TRBJ2-1; 11 bases agree with TRBD2. Trimming at V came to 1 base and at J to 8 bases, leaving 4 bases not matched to a gene. This CDR3 is 15 amino acids long. Germline V CDR1 and CDR2: SGHTA, FQGNSA. In DNA, the CDR3 is TGTGCCAGCAGCTTAGTGGGGACTAGCGGCCATGAGCAGTTCTTC. Its protein product is CASSLVGTSGHEQFF.

This clone has just a few counts. J is TRBJ1-1 and V is TRBV18; 10 bases fit TRBD1. Unmatched junction bases numbered 9, after V lost 2 bases and J lost 3 bases. Per germline, CDR1 KGHSH and CDR2 LQKENI. CDR3 size: 17 residues. The CDR3 is CASSPWSGTGADTEAFF. The CDR3 DNA reads as TGTGCCAGCTCACCATGGTCCGGGACAGGGGCGGACACTGAAGCTTTCTTT. Drawing the rest from reference TRBV18 and TRBJ1-1, the complete variable domain is NAGVMQNPRHLVRRRGQEARLRCSPMKGHSHVYWYRQLPEEGLKFMVYLQKENIIDESGMPKERFSAEFPKEGPSILRIQQVVRGDSAAYFCASSPWSGTGADTEAFFGQGTRLTVV.

The rearrangement uses TRBV20-1 and TRBJ1-2; no clear D. Germline V gives CDR1 DFQATT, CDR2 SNEGSKA (reference sequence). V was trimmed by 6 bases and J by 3 bases, leaving 8 bases between them. CDR3 length: 11 amino acids. The CDR3: CSAQTDYGYTF. The CDR3, as DNA: TGCAGTGCCCAAACGGACTATGGCTACACCTTC.

The chain has TRBV18 and TRBJ2-3; the match to TRBD1 covers 9 bases. After removal of 2 bases from V and 4 bases from J, the junction contained 4 bases not matched to a gene. The CDR3 is made up of 15 amino acids. Germline V CDR1 and CDR2: KGHSH, LQKENI. CDR3 in amino acids: CASSPDGQGPDTQYF. As DNA, the CDR3 is TGTGCCAGCTCACCAGACGGACAGGGGCCAGATACGCAGTATTTT.

This clone was seen only a few times. The genes are TRBV5-1 and TRBJ2-3; TRBD1 matches at 8 bases. The V segment lost 3 bases and the J segment 4 bases; nucleotides outside the gene matches: 7. Per germline, CDR1 SGHRS and CDR2 YFSETQ. The CDR3 length is 15 residues. The CDR3 DNA is TGCGCCAGCAGCTACCAGGGGGCGGGCGCAGATACGCAGTATTTT. This translates into CASSYQGAGADTQYF.

The chain joins TRBV4-3 to TRBJ2-5, with D perhaps TRBD1 (7 bases). V lost 0 bases, J lost 6 bases, and 17 bases lay in between. The CDR3 consists of 16 residues. CDR1 and CDR2 from the germline V gene are LGHNA and YSLEER. The CDR3 region has the DNA TGCGCCAGCAGCCAAGATCCGACAGGGAGGTGGAAGACCCAGTACTTC. Encoded protein: CASSQDPTGRWKTQYF.

There are a few counts of this clone. The V and J genes are TRBV29-1 and TRBJ1-5; D is perhaps TRBD1 (6 bases). Germline-derived CDR1 and CDR2 are SQVTM and ANQGSEA. The CDR3 loop spans 14 amino acids. Trimming stripped 7 bases from V and 6 bases from J, with 19 bases between. The chain's CDR3 is CSAKWGGASQPQHF. CDR3 coding DNA: TGCAGCGCAAAATGGGGGGGCGCGAGTCAGCCCCAGCATTTT.

This clone was counted a few times. The chain uses TRBV19 and TRBJ2-3; D call uncertain. This CDR3 region has 13 residues. The V gene lost 7 bases and the J gene lost 1 base, with 9 bases spanning the gap. Germline-derived CDR1 and CDR2 are LNHDA and SQIVND (reference sequence). CDR3 protein: CASTSDGTDTQYF. Written as DNA, the CDR3 is TGTGCCAGTACCTCAGATGGCACAGATACGCAGTATTTT.

This clone was observed a handful of times. The chain links TRBV7-3 to TRBJ2-3; TRBD2 might be the D (5 bases). V was trimmed by 5 bases and J by 4 bases, leaving 16 bases between them. Per the germline V gene, CDR1 is SGHTA and CDR2 is FQGTGA. The CDR3 runs to 15 residues. The CDR3 nucleotides are TGTGCCAGCAGCCAGACGGGGAGCCAACCAGATACGCAGTATTTT. It is translated as CASSQTGSQPDTQYF.

V usage is TRBV4-1 and J usage is TRBJ2-4; a weak D match, TRBD2 (5 bases). The length of the CDR3 is 17 residues. With 1 base removed from V and 1 base from J, the gap between germline ends came to 14 bases. Germline V CDR1 and CDR2: MGHRA, YSYEKL. The CDR3 DNA follows: TGCGCCAGCAGCCAAGTCCGGGGTGATGTGGCCAAAAACATTCAGTACTTC. This gives the protein CASSQVRGDVAKNIQYF.

Turning to this clone: A read error may account for a junction end that differs from germline. J is TRBJ2-5 and V is TRBV7-2, with 8 bases identical to TRBD2. This CDR3 is built from 13 residues. Germline loops: CDR1 SGHTA, CDR2 FQGNSA. CDR3 DNA sequence: TGTGCCAGCAGCATAGCGGGACTCGAGACCCAGTACTTC. This sequence encodes CASSIAGLETQYF.

This clone was counted a few times. The V gene is TRBV5-1, the J gene TRBJ2-2; maybe TRBD2 (6 bases). The CDR3 loop spans 15 amino acids. Trimming removed 7 bases from V and 4 bases from J, with 17 bases in between. Germline CDR1 SGHRS, CDR2 YFSETQ. CDR3 DNA: TGCGCCAGCCTCCCGCGGGGCCAGGGCACCGGGGAGCTGTTTTTT. Translation gives CASLPRGQGTGELFF.

The J gene is TRBJ1-5, the V gene TRBV7-2; no reliable D call. Germline V CDR1 and CDR2: SGHTA, FQGNSA. The V end lost 2 bases, the J end lost 4 bases, and 15 bases lay between the germline ends. The CDR3 sequence is 16 residues long. The CDR3 DNA is TGTGCCAGCAGCTTAAGTCCCGGGAGGAAAAATCAGCCCCAGCATTTT. Translating it yields CASSLSPGRKNQPQHF. The full variable domain, rest sourced from reference TRBV7-2 and TRBJ1-5, is GAGVSQSPSNKVTEKGKDVELRCDPISGHTALYWYRQSLGQGLEFLIYFQGNSAPDKSGLPSDRFSAERTGGSVSTLTIQRTQQEDSAVYLCASSLSPGRKNQPQHFGDGTRLSIL.

As regards this clone: The same CDR3 arises from other DNA sequences in this sample as well. The rearrangement links TRBV28 to TRBJ1-1; D gene uncertain. CDR1 MDHEN and CDR2 SYDVKM come from the germline V gene. The CDR3 is made up of 11 amino acids. V was trimmed by 3 bases and J by 6 bases, leaving 5 bases between them. CDR3 in DNA: TGTGCCAGCAGTTTGAGCGCTGAAGCTTTCTTT. This gives the protein CASSLSAEAFF.

A few counts support this clone. This chain connects TRBV19 to TRBJ1-1; possibly TRBD1 for D (6 bases). This CDR3 region has 13 residues. V lost 9 bases and J 5 bases, leaving 16 bases between the germline ends. Germline CDR1 reads LNHDA; CDR2 reads SQIVND (reference sequence). The CDR3 protein is CASTIIRGTEAFF. CDR3 DNA sequence: TGTGCCAGCACGATTATCAGGGGAACTGAAGCTTTCTTT.

The chain links TRBV5-1 to TRBJ1-1, with TRBD1 matching over 10 bases. The trim removed 7 bases at V and 11 bases at J, leaving 11 bases unmatched. The CDR3 loop spans 13 amino acids. Germline loops: CDR1 SGHRS, CDR2 YFSETQ. CDR3 in DNA: TGCGCCAGCGCCGGGACAGGGGCCAGTGTGGCTTTCTTT. It is translated as CASAGTGASVAFF.

Details on this clone: Compared with germline, one end of the junction differs, possibly owing to a read error. V is TRBV7-2 and J is TRBJ2-3; D is perhaps TRBD2 (5 bases). CDR1 and CDR2 from the germline V gene are SGHTA and FQGNSA. The CDR3 is made up of 13 amino acids. This chain's CDR3 is CASSPTADEGGNF. CDR3 DNA sequence: TGTGCCAGCAGCCCTACAGCGGATGAAGGCGGAAATTTT.

The chain is built from TRBV29-1 and TRBJ2-1, with 12 bases matching TRBD2. In germline, CDR1 is SQVTM, CDR2 ANQGSEA. The CDR3 has 15 amino acids. V was pared by 6 bases and J by 7 bases, with 10 bases of the junction left unmatched. The chain's CDR3 is CSVPSGRGLGNEQFF. The CDR3 bases are TGCAGCGTCCCTAGCGGGAGGGGTCTGGGGAATGAGCAGTTCTTC.

This chain joins TRBV15 and TRBJ2-2, with 10 bases lining up with TRBD2. The CDR3 is 17 residues long. Germline V lookup: CDR1 LNHNV, CDR2 YYDKDF (reference sequence). With V trimmed by 4 bases and J by 4 bases, 9 bases remained unmatched. The DNA of the CDR3 is TGTGCCACCAGCAAGGACAGCGGGAGGGCCACCACCGGGGAGCTGTTTTTT. Protein product: CATSKDSGRATTGELFF.

The rearrangement uses TRBV7-9 and TRBJ1-5, with D possibly being TRBD1 (5 bases). The CDR3 sequence is 12 residues long. Trimming took off 3 bases at V and 6 bases at J, with 6 bases between the two ends. The germline V gene encodes CDR1 SEHNR and CDR2 FQNEAQ (reference sequence). CDR3 sequence reads: CASSFGGQPQHF. The CDR3 nucleotides read TGTGCCAGCAGCTTCGGGGGTCAGCCCCAGCATTTT.